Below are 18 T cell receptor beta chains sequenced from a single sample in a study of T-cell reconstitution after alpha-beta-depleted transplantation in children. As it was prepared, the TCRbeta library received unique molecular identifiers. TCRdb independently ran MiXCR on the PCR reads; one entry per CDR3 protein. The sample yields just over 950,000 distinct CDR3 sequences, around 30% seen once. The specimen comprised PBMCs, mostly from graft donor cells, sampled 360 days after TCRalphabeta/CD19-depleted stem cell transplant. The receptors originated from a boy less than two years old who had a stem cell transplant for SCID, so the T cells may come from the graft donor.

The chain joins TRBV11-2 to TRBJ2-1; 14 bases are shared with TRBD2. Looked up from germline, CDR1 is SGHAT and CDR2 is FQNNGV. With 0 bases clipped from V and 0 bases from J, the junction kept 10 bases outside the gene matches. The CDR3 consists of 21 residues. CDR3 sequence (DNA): TGTGCCAGCAGCTTAGAAGGACTAGCGGGGGGAGATCCCAGCTCCTACAATGAGCAGTTCTTC. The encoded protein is CASSLEGLAGGDPSSYNEQFF.

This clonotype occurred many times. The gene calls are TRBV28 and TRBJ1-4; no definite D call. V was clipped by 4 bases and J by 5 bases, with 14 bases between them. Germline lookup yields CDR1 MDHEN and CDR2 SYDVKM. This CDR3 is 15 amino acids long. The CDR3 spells CASSSYRGVNEKLFF. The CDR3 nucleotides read TGTGCCAGCAGTTCCTACCGGGGAGTGAATGAAAAACTGTTTTTT.

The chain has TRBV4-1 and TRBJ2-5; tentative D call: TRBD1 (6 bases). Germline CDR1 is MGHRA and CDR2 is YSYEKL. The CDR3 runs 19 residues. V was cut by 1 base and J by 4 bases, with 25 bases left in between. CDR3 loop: CASSQVRKTDGTQRETQYF. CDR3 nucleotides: TGCGCCAGCAGCCAAGTACGGAAAACGGATGGGACACAAAGAGAGACCCAGTACTTC.

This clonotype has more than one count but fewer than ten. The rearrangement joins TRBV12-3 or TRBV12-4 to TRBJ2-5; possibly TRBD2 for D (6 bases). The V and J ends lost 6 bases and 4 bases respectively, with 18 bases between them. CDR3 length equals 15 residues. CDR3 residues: CASSPGLILTETQYF. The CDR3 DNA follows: TGTGCCAGCAGCCCGGGACTGATCCTTACAGAGACCCAGTACTTC.

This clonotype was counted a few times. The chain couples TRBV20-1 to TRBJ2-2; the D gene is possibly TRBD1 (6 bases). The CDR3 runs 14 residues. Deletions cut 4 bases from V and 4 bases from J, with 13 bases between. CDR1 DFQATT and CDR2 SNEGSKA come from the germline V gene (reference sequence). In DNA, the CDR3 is TGCAGTGCTACTATACAGGGTGGCACCGGGGAGCTGTTTTTT. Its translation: CSATIQGGTGELFF.

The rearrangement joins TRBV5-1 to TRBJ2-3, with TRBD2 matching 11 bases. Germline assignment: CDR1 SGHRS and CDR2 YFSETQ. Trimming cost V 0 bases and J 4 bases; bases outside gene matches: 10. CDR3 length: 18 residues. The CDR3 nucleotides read TGCGCCAGCAGCTTGGGAGCCGTACTAGCGGGGGTTCCAGATACGCAGTATTTT. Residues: CASSLGAVLAGVPDTQYF.

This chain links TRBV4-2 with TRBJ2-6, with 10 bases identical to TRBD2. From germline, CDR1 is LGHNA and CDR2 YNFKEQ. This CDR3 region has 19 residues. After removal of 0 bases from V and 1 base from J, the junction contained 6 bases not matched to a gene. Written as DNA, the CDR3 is TGTGCCAGCAGCCAAGACCCCCTAGCGGGGGTTTCTGGGGCCAACGTCCTGACTTTC. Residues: CASSQDPLAGVSGANVLTF.

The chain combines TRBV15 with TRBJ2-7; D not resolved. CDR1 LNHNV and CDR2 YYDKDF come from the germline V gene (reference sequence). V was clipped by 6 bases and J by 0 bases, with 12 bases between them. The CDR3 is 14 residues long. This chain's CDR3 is CATRKTEASYEQYF. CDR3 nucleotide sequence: TGTGCCACCAGAAAGACTGAGGCCTCCTACGAGCAGTACTTC.

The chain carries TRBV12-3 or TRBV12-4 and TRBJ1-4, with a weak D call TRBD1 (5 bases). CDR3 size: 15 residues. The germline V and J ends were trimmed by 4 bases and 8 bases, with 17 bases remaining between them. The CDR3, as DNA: TGTGCCAGCAGTTGGGGGAGGGAATTCGCCGAAAAACTGTTTTTT. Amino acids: CASSWGREFAEKLFF.

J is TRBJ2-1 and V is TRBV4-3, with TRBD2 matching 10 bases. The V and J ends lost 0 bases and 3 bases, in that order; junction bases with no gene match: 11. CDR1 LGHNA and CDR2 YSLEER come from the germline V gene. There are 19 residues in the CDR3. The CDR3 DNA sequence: TGCGCCAGCAGCCAAGATAAGCTAGCGGGGGCCTATAACTACAATGAGCAGTTCTTC. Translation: CASSQDKLAGAYNYNEQFF.

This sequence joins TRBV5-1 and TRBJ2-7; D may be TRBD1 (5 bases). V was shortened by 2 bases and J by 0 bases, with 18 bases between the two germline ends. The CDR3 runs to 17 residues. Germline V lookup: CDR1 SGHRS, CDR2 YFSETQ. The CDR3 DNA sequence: TGCGCCAGCAGCTTTCAAATAGGGGCCTTAAGCTCCTACGAGCAGTACTTC. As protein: CASSFQIGALSSYEQYF.

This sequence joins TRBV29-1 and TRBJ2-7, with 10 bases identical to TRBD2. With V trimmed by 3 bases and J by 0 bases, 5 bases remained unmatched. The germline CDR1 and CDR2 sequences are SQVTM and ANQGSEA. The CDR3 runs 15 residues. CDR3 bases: TGCAGCGTTGATAGTCCTAGCGGGAGCTCCTACGAGCAGTACTTC. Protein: CSVDSPSGSSYEQYF.

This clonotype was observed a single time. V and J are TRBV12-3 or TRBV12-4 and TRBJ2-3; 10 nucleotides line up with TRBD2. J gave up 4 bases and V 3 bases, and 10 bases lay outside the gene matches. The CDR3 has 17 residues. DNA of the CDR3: TGTGCCAGCAGTTTGAATCTCCTAGCGGGGGTCGCAGATACGCAGTATTTT. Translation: CASSLNLLAGVADTQYF.

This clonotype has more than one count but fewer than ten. CDR3 nucleotides: TGCGCCAGCAGCCAGGAATCCGGGACTAGCACCGGGGAGCTGTTTTTT. It yields the protein CASSQESGTSTGELFF. The chain employs TRBV4-3 and TRBJ2-2; 8 nucleotides agree with TRBD2. The germline V gene has CDR1 LGHNA and CDR2 YSLEER. V trimming: 3 bases; J trimming: 4 bases; junction bases outside the gene matches: 7. This CDR3 is 16 amino acids long.

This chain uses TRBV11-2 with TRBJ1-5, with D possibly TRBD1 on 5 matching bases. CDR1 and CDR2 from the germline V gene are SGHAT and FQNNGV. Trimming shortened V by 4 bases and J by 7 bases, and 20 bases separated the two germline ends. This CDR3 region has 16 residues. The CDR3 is CASSSHRGKGRQPQHF. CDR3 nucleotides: TGTGCCAGCAGCTCTCATAGGGGCAAGGGAAGGCAGCCCCAGCATTTT.

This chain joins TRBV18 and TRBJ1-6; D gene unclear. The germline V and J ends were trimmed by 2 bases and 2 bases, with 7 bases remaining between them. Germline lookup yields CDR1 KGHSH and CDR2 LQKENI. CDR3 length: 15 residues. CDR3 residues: CASSPGSAYNSPLHF. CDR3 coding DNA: TGTGCCAGCTCACCAGGGTCAGCCTATAATTCACCCCTCCACTTT.

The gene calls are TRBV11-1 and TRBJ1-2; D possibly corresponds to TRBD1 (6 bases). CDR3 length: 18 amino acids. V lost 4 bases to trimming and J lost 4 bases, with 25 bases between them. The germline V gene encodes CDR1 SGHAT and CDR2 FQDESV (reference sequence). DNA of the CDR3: TGTGCCAGCAGCTCCTTACCGACAGGAGACGGAGAGGGCTATGGCTACACCTTC. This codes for CASSSLPTGDGEGYGYTF.

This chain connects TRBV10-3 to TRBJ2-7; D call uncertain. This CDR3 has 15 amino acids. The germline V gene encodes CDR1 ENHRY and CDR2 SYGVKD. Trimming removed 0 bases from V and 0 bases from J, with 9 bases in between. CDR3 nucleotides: TGTGCCATCAGTGAGTCTCGCTCTGGCTCCTACGAGCAGTACTTC. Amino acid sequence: CAISESRSGSYEQYF.